Listed below are T cell receptor beta chains from one sample, sequenced in a study of cytomegalovirus exposure and HLA in healthy donors. Produced via immunoSEQ multiplex PCR; TCRdb's table is partial and in-frame only. Here the sample spans approximately 200,000 clones, roughly 77% being singletons. Sequenced: PBMCs. The receptor set was obtained from a woman aged 30 to 39 in good health and CMV-seropositive. The CDR3 runs from the conserved cysteine through the conserved F or W. A D gene is named only where the DNA matches it firmly. The size entry is marked missing in some rows and otherwise reads once, few, many or a size class.

D: NA
size: NA
V: TRBV18
J: TRBJ2-4
DNA: TGTGCCAGCTCATCGGACAGTGCCAAAAACATTCAGTACTTC
CDR3: CASSSDSAKNIQYF

D: TRBD1
size: few
V: TRBV7-9
J: TRBJ2-1
DNA: TGTGCCAGCAGCTTAGTGGGACAGGGTATGAACAATGAGCAGTTCTTC
CDR3: CASSLVGQGMNNEQFF

D: NA
size: few
V: TRBV4-2
J: TRBJ2-1
DNA: TGTGCCAGCAGCCCGCATCGAGGGGGTTCTTACAATGAGCAGTTCTTC
CDR3: CASSPHRGGSYNEQFF

D: NA
size: few
V: TRBV28
J: TRBJ1-1
DNA: TGTGCCAGCAGTCCGTACCCGGACATTCTGAACACTGAAGCTTTCTTT
CDR3: CASSPYPDILNTEAFF

D: TRBD2
size: NA
V: TRBV27
J: TRBJ2-3
DNA: TGTGCCAGCAGTTTCAGCGGGGGCACAGATACGCAGTATTTT
CDR3: CASSFSGGTDTQYF

D: TRBD2
size: once
V: TRBV14
J: TRBJ2-5
DNA: TGTGCCAGCAGCCACCGTACCGGGACTAGCGGGAGAGAGACCCAGTACTTC
CDR3: CASSHRTGTSGRETQYF

D: TRBD2
size: NA
V: TRBV10-2
J: TRBJ2-1
DNA: TGCGCCAGTGGGAGGGCCCCCGTAAATGAGCAGTTCTTC
CDR3: CASGRAPVNEQFF

D: TRBD1
size: NA
V: TRBV4-1
J: TRBJ2-1
DNA: TGCGCCAGCAGCCAGGTAACGACAGGGGGGCAGTTCTTC
CDR3: CASSQVTTGGQFF

D: NA
size: NA
V: TRBV2
J: TRBJ1-2
DNA: TGTGCCAGCAGTGAAGTTGCAGGAAACTATGGCTACACCTTC
CDR3: CASSEVAGNYGYTF

D: TRBD1
size: NA
V: TRBV7-8
J: TRBJ1-4
DNA: TGTGCCAGCAGCTCAACAGGGGGTGAAAAACTGTTTTTT
CDR3: CASSSTGGEKLFF